What follows are 7 T cell receptor beta chains derived from one specimen sequenced in a study of T cells in Graves' hyperthyroidism and ophthalmopathy. TCR beta CDR3 regions were amplified from RNA transcripts. The HTBI primer set drove a first-round RT-PCR of the TCR CDR3. MiXCR, applied by TCRdb to the multiplex PCR reads, yields one record per CDR3 protein. The sample contains hundreds of thousands of distinct CDR3 sequences, 38% of which appear only once. Sequenced sample: blood. The receptors shown here come from a man younger than 35 with Graves' hyperthyroidism.

Notes on this clonotype: A much larger clone is a single base away; this may be a read error. The rearrangement links TRBV12-3 or TRBV12-4 to TRBJ1-3, with TRBD1 matching over 7 bases. The CDR3 loop spans 15 amino acids. The CDR3 DNA follows: TGTGCCAGCAGCCCACGGGACAGCTCTGGAAACACCGTATATTTT. Protein sequence: CASSPRDSSGNTVYF.

This clonotype turned up a few times. This sequence joins TRBV19 and TRBJ2-5, with 8 bases aligning to TRBD2. This CDR3 is built from 15 residues. V shed 9 bases and J 4 bases; nucleotides not matched to a gene: 13. Germline V lookup: CDR1 LNHDA, CDR2 SQIVND (reference sequence). The CDR3 sequence: CASCCRRGAGETQYF. CDR3 nucleotides: TGTGCCAGCTGTTGCCGGCGGGGGGCAGGAGAGACCCAGTACTTC. The variable domain in full, completed from reference TRBV19 and TRBJ2-5, reads DGGITQSPKYLFRKEGQNVTLSCEQNLNHDAMYWYRQDPGQGLRLIYYSQIVNDFQKGDIAEGYSVSREKKESFPLTVTSAQKNPTAFYLCASCCRRGAGETQYFGPGTRLLVL.

This clonotype occurred once. The chain employs TRBV29-1 and TRBJ1-2, with a possible D match to TRBD1 (5 bases). V dropped 4 bases and J dropped 3 bases, with 15 bases sitting between them. Germline CDR1 is SQVTM and CDR2 is ANQGSEA. This CDR3 has 14 residues. The CDR3 protein is CSVGGWDGYYGYTF. The CDR3 DNA reads TGCAGCGTTGGGGGGTGGGACGGCTACTATGGCTACACCTTC. The whole variable domain, remainder taken from reference TRBV29-1 and TRBJ1-2, is SAVISQKPSRDICQRGTSLTIQCQVDSQVTMMFWYRQQPGQSLTLIATANQGSEATYESGFVIDKFPISRPNLTFSTLTVSNMSPEDSSIYLCSVGGWDGYYGYTFGSGTRLTVV.

V and J are TRBV6-6 and TRBJ1-1; D perhaps matches TRBD1 (6 bases). Germline assignment: CDR1 MNHNY and CDR2 SVGAGI (reference sequence). Trimming shortened V by 6 bases and J by 4 bases, and 18 bases separated the two germline ends. The length of the CDR3 is 15 residues. This CDR3 is CASSAEGVRGTEAFF. The CDR3 nucleotides are TGTGCCAGCAGCGCCGAGGGGGTTCGGGGCACTGAAGCTTTCTTT.

The rearrangement joins TRBV5-1 to TRBJ2-6, with D unresolved. Trimming left V 0 bases short and J 4 bases short, with 11 bases between. Germline CDR1 is SGHRS and CDR2 is YFSETQ. This CDR3 is 16 amino acids long. The CDR3 loop reads CASSLGWASGANVLTF. CDR3 coding DNA: TGCGCCAGCAGCTTGGGTTGGGCCTCCGGGGCCAACGTCCTGACTTTC.

V gene TRBV7-9 combines with J gene TRBJ1-3; 7 positions agree with TRBD1. V lost 4 bases and J lost 0; bases outside the gene matches: 6. The CDR3 is 16 residues long. Germline CDR1 reads SEHNR; CDR2 reads FQNEAQ (reference sequence). CDR3 in DNA: TGTGCCAGCAGCTGGGGACAGCACCTCTCTGGAAACACCATATATTTT. Amino acid sequence: CASSWGQHLSGNTIYF.

This clonotype came up a few times. The CDR3 loop is CASSQDDVPTYEQYF. The CDR3 nucleotides read TGTGCCAGCAGCCAAGATGATGTTCCTACCTACGAGCAGTACTTC. The genes are TRBV4-2 and TRBJ2-7; D is unresolved. Deletions cut 0 bases from V and 2 bases from J, with 11 bases between. CDR1 and CDR2 (germline): LGHNA, YNFKEQ. The CDR3 runs to 15 residues.